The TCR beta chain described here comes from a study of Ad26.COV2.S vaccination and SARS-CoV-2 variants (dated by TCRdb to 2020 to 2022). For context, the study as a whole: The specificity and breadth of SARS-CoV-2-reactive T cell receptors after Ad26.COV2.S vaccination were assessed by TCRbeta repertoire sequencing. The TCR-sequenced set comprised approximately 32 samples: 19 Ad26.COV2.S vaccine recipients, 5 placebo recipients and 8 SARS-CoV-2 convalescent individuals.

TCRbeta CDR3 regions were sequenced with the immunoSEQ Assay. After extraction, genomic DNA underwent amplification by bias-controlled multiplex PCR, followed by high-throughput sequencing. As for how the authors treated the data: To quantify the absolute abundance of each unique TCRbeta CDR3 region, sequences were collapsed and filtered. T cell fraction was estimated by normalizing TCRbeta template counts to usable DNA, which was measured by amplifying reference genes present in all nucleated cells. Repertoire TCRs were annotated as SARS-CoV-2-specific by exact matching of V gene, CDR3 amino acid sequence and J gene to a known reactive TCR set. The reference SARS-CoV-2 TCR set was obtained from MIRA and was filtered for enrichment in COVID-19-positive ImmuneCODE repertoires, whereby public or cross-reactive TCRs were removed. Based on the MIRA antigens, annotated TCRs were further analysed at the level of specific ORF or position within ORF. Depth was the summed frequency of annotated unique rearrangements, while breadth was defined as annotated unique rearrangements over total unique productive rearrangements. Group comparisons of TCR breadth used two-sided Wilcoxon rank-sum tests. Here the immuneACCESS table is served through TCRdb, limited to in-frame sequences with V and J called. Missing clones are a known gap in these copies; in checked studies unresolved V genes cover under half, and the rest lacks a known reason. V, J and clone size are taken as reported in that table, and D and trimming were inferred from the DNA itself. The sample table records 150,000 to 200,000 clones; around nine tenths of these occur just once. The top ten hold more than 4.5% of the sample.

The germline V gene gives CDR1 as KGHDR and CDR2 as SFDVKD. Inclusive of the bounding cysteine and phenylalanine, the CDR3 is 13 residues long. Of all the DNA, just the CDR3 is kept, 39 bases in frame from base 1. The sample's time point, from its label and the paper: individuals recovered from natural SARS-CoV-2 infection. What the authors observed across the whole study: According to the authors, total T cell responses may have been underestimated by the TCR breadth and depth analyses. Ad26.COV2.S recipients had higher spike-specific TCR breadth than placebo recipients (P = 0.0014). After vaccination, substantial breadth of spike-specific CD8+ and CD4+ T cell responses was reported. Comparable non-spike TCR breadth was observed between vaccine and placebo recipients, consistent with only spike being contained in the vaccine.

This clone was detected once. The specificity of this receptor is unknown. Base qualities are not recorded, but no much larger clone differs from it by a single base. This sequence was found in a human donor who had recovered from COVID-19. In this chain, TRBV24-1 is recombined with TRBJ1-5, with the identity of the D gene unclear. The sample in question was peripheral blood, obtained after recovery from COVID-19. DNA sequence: TGTGCTTGCCCGAAATCGAGCAATCAGCCCCAGCATTTT. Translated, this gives CACPKSSNQPQHF.